This T cell receptor (beta chain) was profiled in a study of CD8+CD57+ T cells in acquired aplastic anemia. Study overall: Average DNA yield from sorted CD4+ and CD8+ cells was approximately 3 ug.

The CDR3 totals 16 residues. Trimming took 3 bases from V and 2 from J, leaving 16 bases between them. The use of genomic DNA as template underpinned the TCR beta VDJ and CDR3 profiling. TCRdb independently ran MiXCR on the reads; one entry per CDR3 protein. The sample has hundreds of thousands of distinct CDR3 sequences; around 72% are singletons. The sample was sorted CD4+, CD8+, or CD8+CD57+ T cells (not recorded which) from PBMCs. This chain uses TRBV7-1 with TRBJ1-1; weak D call: TRBD1 (5 bases). TRBV7-1 is labeled an ORF, and its function is uncertain. The source of this sequence is a human donor in good health, serving as a control. The CDR3 DNA reads as TGTGCCAGCAGCTCGTCGGGGGGGGTTCTCAACACTGAAGCTTTCTTT. Amino acid sequence: CASSSSGGVLNTEAFF.